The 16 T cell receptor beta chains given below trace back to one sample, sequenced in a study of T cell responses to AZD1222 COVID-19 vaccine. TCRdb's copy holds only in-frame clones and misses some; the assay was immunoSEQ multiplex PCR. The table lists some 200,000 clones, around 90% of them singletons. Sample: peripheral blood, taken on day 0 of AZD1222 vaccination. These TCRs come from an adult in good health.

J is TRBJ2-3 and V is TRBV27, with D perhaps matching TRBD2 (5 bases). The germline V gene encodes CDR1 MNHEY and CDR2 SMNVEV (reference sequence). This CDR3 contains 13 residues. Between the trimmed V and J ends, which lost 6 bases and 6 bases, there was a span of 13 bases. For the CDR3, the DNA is TGTGCCAGCAGCCCGGACTCTTCTGATACGCAGTATTTT. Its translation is CASSPDSSDTQYF.

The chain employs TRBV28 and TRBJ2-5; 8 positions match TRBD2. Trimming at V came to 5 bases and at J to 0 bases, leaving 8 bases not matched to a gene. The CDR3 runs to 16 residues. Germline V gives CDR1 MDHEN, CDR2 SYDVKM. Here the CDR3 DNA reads TGTGCCAGCAGTCCCCTTGGAGCGGGGGACCAAGAGACCCAGTACTTC. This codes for CASSPLGAGDQETQYF.

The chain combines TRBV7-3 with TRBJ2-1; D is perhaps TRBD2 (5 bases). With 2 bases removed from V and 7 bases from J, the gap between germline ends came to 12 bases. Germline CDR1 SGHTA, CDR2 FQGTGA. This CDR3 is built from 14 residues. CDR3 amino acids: CASSLLGPGNEQFF. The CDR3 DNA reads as TGTGCCAGCAGCTTATTGGGCCCGGGAAATGAGCAGTTCTTC.

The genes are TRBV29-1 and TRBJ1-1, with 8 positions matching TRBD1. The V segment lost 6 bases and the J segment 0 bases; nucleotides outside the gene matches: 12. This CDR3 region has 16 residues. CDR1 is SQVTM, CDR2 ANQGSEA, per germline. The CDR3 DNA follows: TGCAGCGTCCCCCGAGCGACAGGGGTAATGAACACTGAAGCTTTCTTT. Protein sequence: CSVPRATGVMNTEAFF.

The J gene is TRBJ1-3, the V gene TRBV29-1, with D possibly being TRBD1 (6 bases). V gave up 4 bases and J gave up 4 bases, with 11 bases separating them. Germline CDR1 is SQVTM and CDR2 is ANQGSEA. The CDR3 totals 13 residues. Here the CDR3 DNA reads TGCAGCGTTGGGGGGACAAACGGAAACACCATATATTTT. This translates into CSVGGTNGNTIYF.

DNA of the CDR3: TGCGCCAGCAGTGAGCCGGGAGGCCCAGTAGGCTACACCTTC. Its protein product is CASSEPGGPVGYTF. The rearrangement uses TRBV10-2 and TRBJ1-2; no definite D call. V was trimmed by 2 bases and J by 8 bases, leaving 15 bases between them. The CDR3 contains 14 residues. CDR1 is WSHSY, CDR2 SAAADI, per germline.

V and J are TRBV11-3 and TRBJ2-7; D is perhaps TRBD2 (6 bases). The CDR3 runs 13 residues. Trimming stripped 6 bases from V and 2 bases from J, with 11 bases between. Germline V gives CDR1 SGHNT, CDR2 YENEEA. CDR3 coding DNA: TGTGCCAGCAGACCTAGCGCTACCTACGAGCAGTACTTC. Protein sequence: CASRPSATYEQYF.

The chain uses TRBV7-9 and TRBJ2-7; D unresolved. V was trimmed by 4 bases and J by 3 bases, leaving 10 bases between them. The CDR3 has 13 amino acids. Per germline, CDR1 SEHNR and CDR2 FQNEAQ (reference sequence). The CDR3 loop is CASSSTAGYEQYF. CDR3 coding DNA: TGTGCCAGCAGCTCCACAGCCGGCTACGAGCAGTACTTC.

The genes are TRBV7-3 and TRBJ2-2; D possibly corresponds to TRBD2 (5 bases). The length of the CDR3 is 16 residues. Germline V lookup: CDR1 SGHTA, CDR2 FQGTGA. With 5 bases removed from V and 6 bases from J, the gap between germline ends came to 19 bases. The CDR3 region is CASSAGGLEIAGELFF. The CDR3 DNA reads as TGTGCCAGCAGCGCGGGTGGGCTAGAGATTGCCGGGGAGCTGTTTTTT. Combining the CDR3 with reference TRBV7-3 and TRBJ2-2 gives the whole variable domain GAGVSQTPSNKVTEKGKYVELRCDPISGHTALYWYRQSLGQGPEFLIYFQGTGAADDSGLPNDRFFAVRPEGSVSTLKIQRTERGDSAVYLCASSAGGLEIAGELFFGEGSRLTVL.

The CDR3 nucleotides read TGCGCCAGCAGCGCCGGGACAGGGATCGAAAAACTGTTTTTT. Protein: CASSAGTGIEKLFF. The chain has TRBV5-1 and TRBJ1-4; 9 bases map to TRBD1. Germline V lookup: CDR1 SGHRS, CDR2 YFSETQ. This CDR3 has 14 residues. V shed 4 bases and J 8 bases; nucleotides not matched to a gene: 6.

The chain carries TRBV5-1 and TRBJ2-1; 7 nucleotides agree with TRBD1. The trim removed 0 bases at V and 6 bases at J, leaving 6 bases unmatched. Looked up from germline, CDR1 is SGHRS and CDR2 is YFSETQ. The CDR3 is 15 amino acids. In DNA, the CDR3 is TGCGCCAGCAGCTTGGTCCAGGGGGTGGCCAATGAGCAGTTCTTC. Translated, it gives CASSLVQGVANEQFF.

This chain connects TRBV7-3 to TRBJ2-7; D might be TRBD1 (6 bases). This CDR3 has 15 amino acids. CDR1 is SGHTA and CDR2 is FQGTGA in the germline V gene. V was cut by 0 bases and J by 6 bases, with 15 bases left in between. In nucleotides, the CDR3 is TGTGCCAGCAGCTTAACACTCGCAGGGGTTGGCGAGCAGTACTTC. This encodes CASSLTLAGVGEQYF.

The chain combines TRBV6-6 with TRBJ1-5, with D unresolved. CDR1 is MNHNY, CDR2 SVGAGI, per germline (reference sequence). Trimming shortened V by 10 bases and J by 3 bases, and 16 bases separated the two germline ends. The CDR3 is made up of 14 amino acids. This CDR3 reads CATLGPTTNQPQHF. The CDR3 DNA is TGTGCCACCCTCGGACCGACCACCAATCAGCCCCAGCATTTT.

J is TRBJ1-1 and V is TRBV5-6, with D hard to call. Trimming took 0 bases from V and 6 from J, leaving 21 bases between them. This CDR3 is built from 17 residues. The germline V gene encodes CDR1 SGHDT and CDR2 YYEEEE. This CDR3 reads CASSLGSTGFWRSEAFF. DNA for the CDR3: TGTGCCAGCAGCTTGGGGTCAACTGGGTTTTGGAGGTCTGAAGCTTTCTTT.

CDR3 DNA: TGTGCCAGCAGCACTTTCGGGGGGTCAACTAATGAAAAACTGTTTTTT. Its translation: CASSTFGGSTNEKLFF. The chain is built from TRBV7-9 and TRBJ1-4; TRBD1 might be the D (5 bases). The germline V gene encodes CDR1 SEHNR and CDR2 FQNEAQ (reference sequence). CDR3 size: 16 residues. V was trimmed by 5 bases and J by 0 bases, leaving 13 bases between them.

CDR3 residues: CASSYNRQSLDYGYTF. The CDR3 DNA follows: TGTGCCAGCAGTTACAACAGGCAGTCTTTGGACTATGGCTACACCTTC. This chain uses TRBV6-2 or TRBV6-3 with TRBJ1-2; perhaps TRBD1 as D (5 bases). Germline assignment: CDR1 MNHEY and CDR2 SVGEGT. The CDR3 runs to 16 residues. Trimming left V 2 bases short and J 3 bases short, with 16 bases between.